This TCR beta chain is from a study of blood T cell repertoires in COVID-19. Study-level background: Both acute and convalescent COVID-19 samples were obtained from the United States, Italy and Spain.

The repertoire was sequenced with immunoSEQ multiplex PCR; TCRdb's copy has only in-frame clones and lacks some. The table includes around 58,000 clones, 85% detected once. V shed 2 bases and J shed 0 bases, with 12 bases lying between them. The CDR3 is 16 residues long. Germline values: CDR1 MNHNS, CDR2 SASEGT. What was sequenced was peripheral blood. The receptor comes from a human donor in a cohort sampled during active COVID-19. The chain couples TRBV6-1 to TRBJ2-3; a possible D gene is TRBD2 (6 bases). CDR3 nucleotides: TGTGCCAGCAGTGAACAAGCGGGCTCCAGCACAGATACGCAGTATTTT. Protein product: CASSEQAGSSTDTQYF.